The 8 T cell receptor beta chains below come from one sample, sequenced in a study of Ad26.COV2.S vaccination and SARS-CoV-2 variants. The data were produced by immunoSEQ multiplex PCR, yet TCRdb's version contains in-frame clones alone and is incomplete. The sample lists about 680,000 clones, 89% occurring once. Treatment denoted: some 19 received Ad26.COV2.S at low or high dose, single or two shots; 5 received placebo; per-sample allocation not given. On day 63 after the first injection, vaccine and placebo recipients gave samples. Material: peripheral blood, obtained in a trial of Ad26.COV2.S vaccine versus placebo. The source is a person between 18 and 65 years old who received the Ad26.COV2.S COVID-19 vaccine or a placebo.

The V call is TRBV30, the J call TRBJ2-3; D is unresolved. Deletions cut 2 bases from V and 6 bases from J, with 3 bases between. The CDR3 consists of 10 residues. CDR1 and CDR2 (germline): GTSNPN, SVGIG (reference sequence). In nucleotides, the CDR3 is TGTGCCTGGAGTCGGGATACGCAGTATTTT. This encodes CAWSRDTQYF.

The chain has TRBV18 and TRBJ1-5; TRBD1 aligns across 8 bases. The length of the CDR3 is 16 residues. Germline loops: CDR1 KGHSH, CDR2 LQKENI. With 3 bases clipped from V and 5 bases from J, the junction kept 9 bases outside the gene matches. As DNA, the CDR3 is TGTGCCAGCTCACCCGGGACAGGAGCTCTCCATCAGCCCCAGCATTTT. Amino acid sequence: CASSPGTGALHQPQHF. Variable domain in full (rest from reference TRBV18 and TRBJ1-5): NAGVMQNPRHLVRRRGQEARLRCSPMKGHSHVYWYRQLPEEGLKFMVYLQKENIIDESGMPKERFSAEFPKEGPSILRIQQVVRGDSAAYFCASSPGTGALHQPQHFGDGTRLSIL.

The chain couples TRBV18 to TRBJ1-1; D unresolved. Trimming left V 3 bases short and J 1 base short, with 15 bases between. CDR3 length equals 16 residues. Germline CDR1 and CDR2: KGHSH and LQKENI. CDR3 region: CASSPGPGRRNTEAFF. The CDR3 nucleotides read TGTGCCAGCTCACCGGGCCCGGGCAGGAGGAACACTGAAGCTTTCTTT.

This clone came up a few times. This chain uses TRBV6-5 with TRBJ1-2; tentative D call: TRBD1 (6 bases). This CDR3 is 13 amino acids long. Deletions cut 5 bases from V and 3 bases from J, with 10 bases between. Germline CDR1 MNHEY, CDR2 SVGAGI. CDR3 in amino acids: CASSSGTYYGYTF. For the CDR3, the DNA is TGTGCCAGCAGTAGTGGGACATACTATGGCTACACCTTC.

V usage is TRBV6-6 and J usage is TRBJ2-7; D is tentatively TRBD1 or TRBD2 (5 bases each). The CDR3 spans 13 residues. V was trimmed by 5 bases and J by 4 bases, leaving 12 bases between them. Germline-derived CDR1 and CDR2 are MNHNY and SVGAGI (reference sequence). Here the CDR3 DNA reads TGTGCCAGCAGTCGGGACGGACTTTACGAGCAGTACTTC. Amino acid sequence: CASSRDGLYEQYF.

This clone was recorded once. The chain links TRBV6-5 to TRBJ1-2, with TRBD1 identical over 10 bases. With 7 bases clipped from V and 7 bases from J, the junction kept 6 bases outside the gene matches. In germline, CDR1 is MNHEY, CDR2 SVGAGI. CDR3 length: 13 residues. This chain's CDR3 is CASIKGQGSGYTF. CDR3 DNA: TGTGCCAGCATAAAGGGACAGGGGTCTGGCTACACCTTC.

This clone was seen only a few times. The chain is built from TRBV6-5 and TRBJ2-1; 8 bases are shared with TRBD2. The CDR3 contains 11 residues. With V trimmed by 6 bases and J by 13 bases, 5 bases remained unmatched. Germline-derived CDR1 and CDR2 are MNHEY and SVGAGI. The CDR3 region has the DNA TGTGCCAGCAGCAACGTAGCGGGACAGTTCTTC. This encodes CASSNVAGQFF.

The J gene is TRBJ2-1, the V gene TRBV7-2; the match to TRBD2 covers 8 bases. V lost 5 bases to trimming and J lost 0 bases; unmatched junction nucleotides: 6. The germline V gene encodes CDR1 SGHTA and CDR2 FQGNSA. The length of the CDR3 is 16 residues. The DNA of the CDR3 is TGTGCCAGCAGCCCCCGACTAGCGTCCTCCTACAATGAGCAGTTCTTC. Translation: CASSPRLASSYNEQFF.